Below, one T cell receptor (beta chain) is given with its context. These data belong to a study of monozygotic twins with inflammatory bowel disease. Germline CDR1 SNHLY, CDR2 FYNNEI. This CDR3 is built from 14 residues. Whole blood served as the source of total RNA, and no T cell sorting took place. TCRdb re-analyzed the 5' RACE reads; it lists each CDR3 protein once, without DNA. This sample's table reports over 200,000 distinct CDR3 sequences. This TCR came from a human donor with ulcerative colitis or Crohn's disease, or a healthy co-twin of an affected twin (not recorded which). The V and J genes are TRBV2 and TRBJ1-2; the D call of TRBD1 rests on TCRdb alone, since no DNA is present to check it. Sequenced material: blood. The CDR3 loop is CASRQVDRVRGYTF. The whole variable domain, filled in from reference TRBV2 and TRBJ1-2, reads EPEVTQTPSHQVTQMGQEVILRCVPISNHLYFYWYRQILGQKVEFLVSFYNNEISEKSEIFDDQFSVERPDGSNFTLKIRSTKLEDSAMYFCASRQVDRVRGYTFGSGTRLTVV.